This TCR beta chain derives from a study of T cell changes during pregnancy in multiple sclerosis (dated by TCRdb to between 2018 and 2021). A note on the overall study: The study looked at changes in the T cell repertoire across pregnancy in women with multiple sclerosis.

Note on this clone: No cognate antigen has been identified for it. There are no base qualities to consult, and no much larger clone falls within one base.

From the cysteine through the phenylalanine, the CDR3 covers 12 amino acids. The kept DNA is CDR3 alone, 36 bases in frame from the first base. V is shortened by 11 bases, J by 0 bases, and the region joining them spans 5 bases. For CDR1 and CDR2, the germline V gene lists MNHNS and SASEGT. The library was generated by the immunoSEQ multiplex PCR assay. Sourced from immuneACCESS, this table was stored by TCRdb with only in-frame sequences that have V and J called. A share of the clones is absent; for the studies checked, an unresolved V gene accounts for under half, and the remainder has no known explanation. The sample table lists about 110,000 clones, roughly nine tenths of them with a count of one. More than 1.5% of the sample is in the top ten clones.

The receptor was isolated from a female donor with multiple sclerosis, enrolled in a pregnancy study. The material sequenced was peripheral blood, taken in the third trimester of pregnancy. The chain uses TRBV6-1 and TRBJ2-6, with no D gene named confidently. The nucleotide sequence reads TGTGCCGAGTCCTCTGGGGCCAACGTCCTGACTTTC. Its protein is CAESSGANVLTF.